This T cell receptor beta chain was sequenced in a study of CD8+ T cells in alopecia areata. The study's findings and limits: Relative to normal scalp, lesional scalp, especially alopecia totalis/universalis, showed higher clonality.

This CDR3 comprises 14 residues. V was pared by 2 bases and J by 0 bases, with 8 bases between. Germline CDR1 and CDR2: GTSNPN and SVGIG (reference sequence). Following RNA extraction, reverse transcription yielded cDNA that acted as the sequencing template. The repertoire was sequenced with immunoSEQ multiplex PCR; TCRdb's copy has only in-frame clones and lacks some. The data show roughly 140,000 clones, around two thirds seen once. As for this clone: Its matching antigen is unknown.

The chain uses TRBV30 and TRBJ1-5, with D uncertain. The sample taken for sequencing was CD8+ T cells sorted from blood. The clonotype comes from a human donor in good health. The CDR3 DNA follows: TGTGCCTGGAGTTCTGGCCCTAGCAATCAGCCCCAGCATTTT. This sequence encodes CAWSSGPSNQPQHF. Looking up the rest from reference TRBV30 and TRBJ1-5 gives the full variable domain: SQTIHQWPATLVQPVGSPLSLECTVEGTSNPNLYWYRQAAGRGLQLLFYSVGIGQISSEVPQNLSASRPQDRQFILSSKKLLLSDSGFYLCAWSSGPSNQPQHFGDGTRLSIL.